This is a list of T cell receptor beta chains from one sample in a study of shared clonotypes between healthy human individuals. Produced via immunoSEQ multiplex PCR; TCRdb's table is partial and in-frame only. This sample has hundreds of thousands of clones, with roughly 73% found just once. What was sequenced was memory CD4+ T cells sorted from blood. The receptors here all came from a woman aged 30 to 39 in good health. The conserved cysteine and the conserved F or W are not part of the CDR3 here. Clone size is shown for a subset of rows, as once, few, many or a class of expanded clone.

V,size,J,CDR3
TRBV5-8,-,TRBJ1-1,ASSFFGTGETEAF
TRBV10-3,-,TRBJ2-1,AISGSRVSYNEQF
TRBV20-1,few,TRBJ2-2,SARDVGELF
TRBV2,few,TRBJ1-1,ASSENGAEVAF
TRBV5-1,-,TRBJ1-1,ASGQGGDTEAF
TRBV10-3,medium-sized,TRBJ2-7,AIMTASSYEQY
TRBV30,few,TRBJ1-1,AWRGMNTEAF
TRBV11-2,-,TRBJ2-5,ASSWRLTETQY
TRBV7-3,many,TRBJ2-7,ASSLLAGSSYEQY
TRBV28,-,TRBJ2-2,ASRKGGELF
TRBV28,-,TRBJ1-5,ASSPSLGGYNQPQH
TRBV5-6,once,TRBJ1-3,ASRRQGQGENTIY
TRBV9,few,TRBJ2-7,ASSPIGDGLQSYEQY
TRBV2,-,TRBJ1-1,ASSDRRPMNTEAF
TRBV7-8,-,TRBJ1-2,ASSSRRSGQANYGYT
TRBV7-3,-,TRBJ2-2,ASSQGTAATGELF
TRBV28,-,TRBJ2-2,ASSATSTNTGELF
TRBV6-5,few,TRBJ2-2,ASSSSSGPNTGELF
TRBV28,-,TRBJ2-1,ASSLSEPEQF
TRBV10-3,-,TRBJ2-7,AIRDSLYEQY
TRBV5-1,once,TRBJ2-3,ASSPGGQGSTDTQY
TRBV12-5,few,TRBJ2-5,ASASPNWETQY
TRBV19,-,TRBJ2-3,ASSIPGWDRVPDTQY
TRBV30,-,TRBJ2-7,AWTAAYEQY
TRBV28,-,TRBJ1-5,ASSFRSGKQPQH
TRBV6-5,-,TRBJ2-1,ASSYGGKSYNEQF
TRBV9,many,TRBJ2-4,ASSVDGSGSNIQY
TRBV9,once,TRBJ1-1,ASSPQTRMNTEAF